Given below is one T cell receptor beta chain in context. This sample is part of a study of long-term antiretroviral therapy in people with HIV. The assay used was immunoSEQ (version v3.0), run at survey level. Researchers set sequencing to target 40,000-50,000 T-cell genomes per sample. The data were produced by immunoSEQ multiplex PCR, yet TCRdb's version contains in-frame clones alone and is incomplete. There are about 20,000 clones in the sample; 92% occur only once, and around 7% lies in the top ten. Germline CDR1 reads SEHNR; CDR2 reads FQNEAQ (reference sequence). V was trimmed by 5 bases and J by 11 bases, leaving 12 bases between them. CDR3 length: 11 amino acids.

The input for sequencing was unsorted PBMCs, taken 4.4 years after starting antiretroviral therapy. The J gene is TRBJ1-2, the V gene TRBV7-9; D possibly corresponds to TRBD1 (5 bases). The sequence was collected from a woman aged 45 to 65 with HIV. CDR3 bases: TGTGCCAGCAGCCGAGACAGACCGTACACCTTC. Its translation is CASSRDRPYTF.